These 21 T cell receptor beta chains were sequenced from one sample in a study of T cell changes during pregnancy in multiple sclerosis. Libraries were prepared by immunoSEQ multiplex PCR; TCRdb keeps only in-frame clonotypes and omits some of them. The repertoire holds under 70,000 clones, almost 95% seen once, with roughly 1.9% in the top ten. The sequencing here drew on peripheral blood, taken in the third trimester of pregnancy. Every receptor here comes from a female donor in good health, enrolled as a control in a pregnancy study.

The CDR3 region has the DNA TGCGCCAGCAGCCAGCGACTAGCGGACTACAATGAGCAGTTCTTC. It encodes CASSQRLADYNEQFF. This sequence joins TRBV4-3 and TRBJ2-1, with 9 bases that match TRBD2. Looked up from germline, CDR1 is LGHNA and CDR2 is YSLEER. The junction had 3 bases not matched to a gene; V was cut back by 3 bases and J by 3 bases. This CDR3 has 15 amino acids.

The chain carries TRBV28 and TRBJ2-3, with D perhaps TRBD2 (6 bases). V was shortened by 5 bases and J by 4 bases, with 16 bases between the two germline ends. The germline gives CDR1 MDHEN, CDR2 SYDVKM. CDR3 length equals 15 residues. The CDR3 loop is CASSERTRRADTQYF. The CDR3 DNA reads TGTGCCAGCAGTGAACGGACACGGAGGGCAGATACGCAGTATTTT.

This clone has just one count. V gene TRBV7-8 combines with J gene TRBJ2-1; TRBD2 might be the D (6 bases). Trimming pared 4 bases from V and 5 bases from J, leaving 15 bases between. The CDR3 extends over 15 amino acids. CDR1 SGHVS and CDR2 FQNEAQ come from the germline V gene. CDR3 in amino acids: CASSYRDSLNNEQFF. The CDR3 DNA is TGTGCCAGCAGCTATAGGGACTCCTTGAACAATGAGCAGTTCTTC.

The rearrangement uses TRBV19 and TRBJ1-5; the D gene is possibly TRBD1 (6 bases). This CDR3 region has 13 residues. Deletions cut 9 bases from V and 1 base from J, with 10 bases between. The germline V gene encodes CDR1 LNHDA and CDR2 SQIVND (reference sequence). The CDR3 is CASNTGSNQPQHF. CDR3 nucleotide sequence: TGTGCCAGCAATACAGGGAGCAATCAGCCCCAGCATTTT.

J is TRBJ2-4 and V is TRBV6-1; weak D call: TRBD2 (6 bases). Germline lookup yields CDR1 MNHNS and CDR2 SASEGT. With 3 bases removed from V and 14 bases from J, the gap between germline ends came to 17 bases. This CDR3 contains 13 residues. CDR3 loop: CASSENRLVYKYF. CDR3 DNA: TGTGCCAGCAGTGAGAACAGACTAGTCTATAAGTACTTC.

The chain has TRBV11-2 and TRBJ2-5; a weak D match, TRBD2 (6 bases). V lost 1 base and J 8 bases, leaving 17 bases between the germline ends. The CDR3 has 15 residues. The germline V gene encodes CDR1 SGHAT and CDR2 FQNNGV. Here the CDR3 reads CASSLALAGRETQYF. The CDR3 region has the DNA TGTGCCAGCAGCTTAGCATTGGCGGGGCGGGAAACCCAGTACTTC.

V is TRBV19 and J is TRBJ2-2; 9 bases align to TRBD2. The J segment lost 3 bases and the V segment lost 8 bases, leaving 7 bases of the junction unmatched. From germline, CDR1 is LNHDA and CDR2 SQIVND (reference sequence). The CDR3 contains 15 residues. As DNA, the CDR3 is TGTGCCAGTGGTCGGACTAGCGCGTACACCGGGGAGCTGTTTTTT. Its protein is CASGRTSAYTGELFF.

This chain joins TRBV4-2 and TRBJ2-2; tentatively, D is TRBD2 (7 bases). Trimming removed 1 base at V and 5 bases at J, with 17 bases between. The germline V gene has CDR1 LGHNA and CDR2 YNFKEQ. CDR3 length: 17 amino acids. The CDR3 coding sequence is TGTGCCAGCAGCCAAGCAAAAGGGGGGGCGGATACCGGGGAGCTGTTTTTT. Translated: CASSQAKGGADTGELFF.

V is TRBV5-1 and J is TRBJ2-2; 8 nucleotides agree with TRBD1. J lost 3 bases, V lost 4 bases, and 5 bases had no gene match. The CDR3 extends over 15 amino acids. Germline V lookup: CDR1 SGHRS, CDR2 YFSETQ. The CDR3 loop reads CASSPRGLDTGELFF. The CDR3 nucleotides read TGCGCCAGCAGCCCCAGGGGGCTTGACACCGGGGAGCTGTTTTTT.

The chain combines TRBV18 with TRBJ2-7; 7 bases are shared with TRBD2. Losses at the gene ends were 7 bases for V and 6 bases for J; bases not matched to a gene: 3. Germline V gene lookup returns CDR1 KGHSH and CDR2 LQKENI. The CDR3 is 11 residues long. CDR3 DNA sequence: TGTGCCAGCTTTTCGGGGGGCGAGCAGTACTTC. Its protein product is CASFSGGEQYF.

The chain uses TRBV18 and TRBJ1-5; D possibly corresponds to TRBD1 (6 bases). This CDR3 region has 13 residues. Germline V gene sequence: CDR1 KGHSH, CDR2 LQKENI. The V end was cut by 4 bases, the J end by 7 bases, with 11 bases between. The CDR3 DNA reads TGTGCCAGCTCACTGGACAGCAGGCAGCCCCAGCATTTT. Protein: CASSLDSRQPQHF.

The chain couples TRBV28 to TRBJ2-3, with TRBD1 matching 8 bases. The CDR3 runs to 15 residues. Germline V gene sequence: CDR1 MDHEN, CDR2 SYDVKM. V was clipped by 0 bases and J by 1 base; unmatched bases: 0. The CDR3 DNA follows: TGTGCCAGCAGTTTATGGGGACAGGGCACAGATACGCAGTATTTT. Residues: CASSLWGQGTDTQYF.

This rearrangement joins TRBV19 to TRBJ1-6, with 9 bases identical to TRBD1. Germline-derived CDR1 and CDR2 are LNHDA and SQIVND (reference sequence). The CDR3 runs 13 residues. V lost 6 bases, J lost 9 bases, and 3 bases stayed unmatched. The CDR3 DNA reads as TGTGCCAGTAGGACAGGGGGAGTTTCACCCCTCCACTTT. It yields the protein CASRTGGVSPLHF.

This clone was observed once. This CDR3 reads CASSLWASGREETQYF. CDR3 sequence (DNA): TGCGCCAGCAGCTTGTGGGCTAGCGGGAGGGAAGAGACCCAGTACTTC. This chain joins TRBV5-1 and TRBJ2-5; 12 bases are a match to TRBD2. The J segment lost 3 bases and the V segment lost 1 base, leaving 4 bases of the junction unmatched. The CDR3 runs to 16 residues. The V gene's germline CDR1 is SGHRS and CDR2 YFSETQ.

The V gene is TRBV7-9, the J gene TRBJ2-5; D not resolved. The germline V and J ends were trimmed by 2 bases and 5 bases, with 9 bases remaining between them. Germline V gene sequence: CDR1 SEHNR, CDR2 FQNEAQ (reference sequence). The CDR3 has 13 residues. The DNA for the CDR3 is TGTGCCAGCAGCTTAACGGCCGGGGAGACCCAGTACTTC. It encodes CASSLTAGETQYF.

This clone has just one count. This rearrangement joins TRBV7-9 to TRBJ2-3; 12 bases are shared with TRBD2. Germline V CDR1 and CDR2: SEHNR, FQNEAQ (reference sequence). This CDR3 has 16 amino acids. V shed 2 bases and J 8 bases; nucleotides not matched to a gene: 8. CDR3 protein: CASSLKTSGSLSTQYF. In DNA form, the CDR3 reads TGTGCCAGCAGCTTAAAGACTAGCGGGAGTTTAAGTACGCAGTATTTT. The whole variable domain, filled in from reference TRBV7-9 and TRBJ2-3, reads DTGVSQNPRHKITKRGQNVTFRCDPISEHNRLYWYRQTLGQGPEFLTYFQNEAQLEKSRLLSDRFSAERPKGSFSTLEIQRTEQGDSAMYLCASSLKTSGSLSTQYFGPGTRLTVL.

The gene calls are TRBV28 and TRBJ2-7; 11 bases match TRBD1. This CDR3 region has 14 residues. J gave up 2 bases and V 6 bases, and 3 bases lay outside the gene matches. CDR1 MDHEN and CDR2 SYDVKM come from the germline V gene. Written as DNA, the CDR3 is TGTGCCAGCAGCTGGGGACAGGGGGCCTACGAGCAGTACTTC. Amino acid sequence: CASSWGQGAYEQYF.

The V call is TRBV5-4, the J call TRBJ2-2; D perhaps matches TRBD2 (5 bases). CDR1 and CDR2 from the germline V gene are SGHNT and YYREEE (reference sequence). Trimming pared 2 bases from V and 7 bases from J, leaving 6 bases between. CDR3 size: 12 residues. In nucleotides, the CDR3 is TGTGCCAGCAGCTTCCGGGGCGGGGAGCTGTTTTTT. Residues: CASSFRGGELFF.

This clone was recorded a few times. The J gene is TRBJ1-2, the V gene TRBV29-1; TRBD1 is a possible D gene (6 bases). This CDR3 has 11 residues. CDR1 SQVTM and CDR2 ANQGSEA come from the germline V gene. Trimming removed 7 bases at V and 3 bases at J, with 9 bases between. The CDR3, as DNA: TGCAGCGCCACAGGGTACTATGGCTACACCTTC. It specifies CSATGYYGYTF.

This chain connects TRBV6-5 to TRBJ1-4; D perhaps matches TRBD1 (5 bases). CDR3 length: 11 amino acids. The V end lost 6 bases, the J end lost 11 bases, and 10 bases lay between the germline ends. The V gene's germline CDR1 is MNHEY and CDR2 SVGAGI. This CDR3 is CASSGEGKLFF. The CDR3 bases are TGTGCCAGCAGCGGGGAGGGGAAACTGTTTTTT.

The CDR3, as DNA: TGCAGCGTTGGGGGAGCGTGTAACACTGAAGCTTTCTTT. Its translation: CSVGGACNTEAFF. The chain uses TRBV29-1 and TRBJ1-1, with unresolved D. V was shortened by 4 bases and J by 2 bases, with 11 bases between the two germline ends. In germline, CDR1 is SQVTM, CDR2 ANQGSEA. The CDR3 is made up of 13 amino acids.